Listed here are 4 T cell receptor beta chains from one sample, sequenced in a study of a mutant IDH1 vaccine in newly diagnosed glioma. These receptors have no known antigen. Time point reported: week 5, during vaccination. What each vaccine dose contained was 300 ug of mutant IDH1 20-mer peptide, accompanied by topical imiquimod. This table comes from immunoSEQ multiplex PCR, and its TCRdb copy is limited to in-frame clones, with some not included. This table has approximately 60,000 clones, 75% to 90% appearing once. This material consisted of PBMCs, taken from a glioma patient whose treatment included an IDH1 peptide vaccine. Source of these receptors: a woman aged 35 to 49 with glioma.

This clone has only one observation. This chain connects TRBV28 to TRBJ1-2; 10 positions match TRBD1. The length of the CDR3 is 14 residues. CDR1 and CDR2 (germline): MDHEN, SYDVKM. V was clipped by 5 bases and J by 6 bases; unmatched bases: 6. DNA for the CDR3: TGTGCCAGCAGTCCGAAGGGACAGGGGAATGGCTACACCTTC. It is translated as CASSPKGQGNGYTF.

The chain uses TRBV7-8 and TRBJ2-3; D might be TRBD2 (5 bases). With 6 bases removed from V and 0 bases from J, the gap between germline ends came to 13 bases. The CDR3 sequence is 15 residues long. CDR1 and CDR2 (germline): SGHVS, FQNEAQ. The CDR3 DNA reads TGTGCCAGCAGTCAGACAAGAGGGAGCACAGATACGCAGTATTTT. Its protein is CASSQTRGSTDTQYF.

This clone has a single count. This chain connects TRBV6-5 to TRBJ2-7; 7 bases are a match to TRBD2. J lost 9 bases, V lost 0 bases, and 14 bases had no gene match. The CDR3 extends over 16 amino acids. Germline V gene sequence: CDR1 MNHEY, CDR2 SVGAGI. The CDR3 bases are TGTGCCAGCAGTTACTCCTCAGCGGGGACCACTACGTGGCAGTACTTC. Translated, it gives CASSYSSAGTTTWQYF.

The rearrangement uses TRBV27 and TRBJ2-7; a weak D match, TRBD1 (6 bases). Trimming pared 8 bases from V and 9 bases from J, leaving 17 bases between. Germline V gene lookup returns CDR1 MNHEY and CDR2 SMNVEV (reference sequence). The CDR3 has 12 residues. The chain's CDR3 is CASGTLGFGQYF. For the CDR3, the DNA is TGTGCCAGCGGGACACTGGGTTTCGGGCAGTACTTC.